The 26 T cell receptor beta chains below were found in one sample sequenced in a study of control samples from healthy donors and cancer patients. The method was immunoSEQ multiplex PCR; TCRdb's version includes in-frame clones alone and lacks a portion of them. The sample shows about 44,000 clones, over 65% of them seen only once. Sequencing input: formalin-fixed, paraffin-embedded tissue. The receptors come from a male donor with melanoma.

The rearrangement links TRBV7-6 to TRBJ2-7; a possible D gene is TRBD2 (6 bases). Germline V gene data show CDR1 as SGHVS and CDR2 as FNYEAQ. This CDR3 is 12 amino acids long. V was pared by 5 bases and J by 6 bases, with 11 bases between. CDR3 sequence: CASSDPGVEQYF. Here the CDR3 DNA reads TGTGCCAGCAGCGACCCGGGGGTCGAGCAGTACTTC.

The rearrangement joins TRBV18 to TRBJ2-5; possibly TRBD1 for D (6 bases). The germline V gene has CDR1 KGHSH and CDR2 LQKENI. CDR3 length equals 16 residues. The V end was cut by 6 bases, the J end by 0 bases, with 17 bases between. Here the CDR3 DNA reads TGTGCCAGCTCTCTCCAACGGGACACCCACCAAGAGACCCAGTACTTC. This encodes CASSLQRDTHQETQYF.

This clone was recorded a few times. The rearrangement uses TRBV6-5 and TRBJ1-6; the match to TRBD1 covers 7 bases. This CDR3 region has 16 residues. CDR1 is MNHEY and CDR2 is SVGAGI in the germline V gene. Trimming took 0 bases from V and 6 from J; bases not matched to a gene: 5. The chain's CDR3 is CASSYSRQGGNSPLHF. DNA of the CDR3: TGTGCCAGCAGTTACTCGAGACAGGGTGGTAATTCACCCCTCCACTTT.

V gene TRBV7-9 combines with J gene TRBJ2-7; the match to TRBD2 covers 11 bases. This CDR3 is built from 15 residues. Unmatched junction bases numbered 5, after V lost 6 bases and J lost 1 base. In germline, CDR1 is SEHNR, CDR2 FQNEAQ (reference sequence). The chain's CDR3 is CASRLAGGSSYEQYF. The CDR3 region has the DNA TGTGCCAGCAGGCTAGCGGGGGGCTCTTCCTACGAGCAGTACTTC.

V and J are TRBV5-1 and TRBJ1-1; the match to TRBD1 covers 9 bases. V shed 3 bases and J 6 bases; nucleotides not matched to a gene: 9. This CDR3 has 15 residues. Germline V gene sequence: CDR1 SGHRS, CDR2 YFSETQ. The CDR3 region has the DNA TGCGCCAGCAGCTATTCCGGGACAGGGTATTCTGAAGCTTTCTTT. This sequence encodes CASSYSGTGYSEAFF.

The rearrangement joins TRBV5-4 to TRBJ1-2; D perhaps matches TRBD1 (5 bases). The V gene lost 1 base and the J gene lost 6 bases, with 10 bases spanning the gap. Germline V gives CDR1 SGHNT, CDR2 YYREEE (reference sequence). The CDR3 is 13 residues long. CDR3 sequence reads: CASSLTGGDGYTF. DNA of the CDR3: TGTGCCAGCAGCTTGACAGGAGGGGATGGCTACACCTTC.

The chain joins TRBV27 to TRBJ2-6; 7 bases map to TRBD1. This CDR3 is built from 18 residues. Trimming cost V 1 base and J 1 base; bases outside gene matches: 7. From germline, CDR1 is MNHEY and CDR2 SMNVEV (reference sequence). CDR3 coding DNA: TGTGCCAGCAGTTTATGGGGCACGACAGGGTCTGGGGCCAACGTCCTGACTTTC. Its protein product is CASSLWGTTGSGANVLTF.

The chain has TRBV15 and TRBJ2-1, with D possibly matching TRBD2 (6 bases). With 1 base removed from V and 2 bases from J, the gap between germline ends came to 24 bases. The CDR3 is made up of 20 amino acids. The germline V gene encodes CDR1 LNHNV and CDR2 YYDKDF (reference sequence). In DNA form, the CDR3 reads TGTGCCACCAGCAGAGGTCTATCAGGATTTAATAGCGGAACCTACAATGAGCAGTTCTTC. This encodes CATSRGLSGFNSGTYNEQFF.

This chain's CDR3 is CASSDRGLSYEQYF. CDR3 bases: TGTGCCAGCTCCGACAGGGGACTATCCTACGAGCAGTACTTC. The J gene is TRBJ2-7, the V gene TRBV28, with TRBD1 as a possible D gene (8 bases). V shed 8 bases and J shed 1 base, with 15 bases lying between them. This CDR3 comprises 14 residues. Per germline, CDR1 MDHEN and CDR2 SYDVKM.

This clone was seen many times. The chain recombines TRBV24-1 with TRBJ2-1, with 8 nucleotides matching TRBD2. CDR1 and CDR2 (germline): KGHDR, SFDVKD. The length of the CDR3 is 16 residues. J was trimmed by 3 bases and V by 3 bases; bases with no gene match: 6. The CDR3 region has the DNA TGTGCCACCAGTGATGCCGGGACTAGGATCTACAATGAGCAGTTCTTC. Residues: CATSDAGTRIYNEQFF.

This clone was seen only a few times. DNA for the CDR3: TGTGCCAGCAGCCATTGGGACAGAGAGGCAGATACGCAGTATTTT. Translated, it gives CASSHWDREADTQYF. The chain recombines TRBV3-1 (or the pseudogene TRBV3-2) with TRBJ2-3; 7 bases align to TRBD1. The CDR3 covers 15 residues. Germline V CDR1 and CDR2: LGHDT, YNNKEL (reference sequence). V was pared by 3 bases and J by 4 bases, with 7 bases of the junction left unmatched.

The genes are TRBV5-1 and TRBJ2-2; TRBD2 aligns across 13 bases. Germline CDR1 SGHRS, CDR2 YFSETQ. The CDR3 is 16 residues long. V was clipped by 4 bases and J by 4 bases; unmatched bases: 4. The CDR3 is CASSLLAGGSTGELFF. The DNA of the CDR3 is TGCGCCAGCAGCCTACTAGCGGGAGGGTCCACCGGGGAGCTGTTTTTT.

The chain carries TRBV29-1 and TRBJ2-1; unclear D gene. V was shortened by 6 bases and J by 9 bases, with 9 bases between the two germline ends. This CDR3 region has 10 residues. CDR1 is SQVTM and CDR2 is ANQGSEA in the germline V gene. The CDR3 coding sequence is TGCAGCGTCGGCGACCCTGAGCAGTTCTTC. Protein sequence: CSVGDPEQFF.

On this clone: This clone may be a read error of a much larger clone one base away. This rearrangement joins TRBV19 to TRBJ2-1; tentative D call: TRBD1 (5 bases). The CDR3 is 15 amino acids. V lost 6 bases to trimming and J lost 6 bases, with 18 bases between them. CDR1 is LNHDA and CDR2 is SQIVND in the germline V gene (reference sequence). In DNA, the CDR3 is TGTGCCAGTAGAATACAGGTCACCCAAGGCAATGAGCAGTTCTTC. This encodes CASRIQVTQGNEQFF.

The gene calls are TRBV24-1 and TRBJ1-1; no clear D gene. The CDR3 loop spans 13 amino acids. Per the germline V gene, CDR1 is KGHDR and CDR2 is SFDVKD. V gave up 7 bases and J gave up 4 bases, with 12 bases separating them. CDR3 region: CATRKSRGTEAFF. CDR3 sequence (DNA): TGTGCCACCAGAAAAAGCCGGGGCACTGAAGCTTTCTTT.

This chain uses TRBV7-3 with TRBJ2-5; D gene ambiguous. V lost 4 bases to trimming and J lost 0 bases, with 9 bases between them. The CDR3 consists of 14 residues. Per the germline V gene, CDR1 is SGHTA and CDR2 is FQGTGA. Here the CDR3 reads CASSSFVNQETQYF. As DNA, the CDR3 is TGTGCCAGCAGCTCCTTTGTGAACCAAGAGACCCAGTACTTC.

The chain combines TRBV28 with TRBJ2-6; TRBD1 or TRBD2 may be the D gene (5 bases each). V was cut by 5 bases and J by 0 bases, with 14 bases left in between. This CDR3 contains 17 residues. Germline CDR1 reads MDHEN; CDR2 reads SYDVKM. DNA for the CDR3: TGTGCCAGCAGTCGAGGGGATTCGCACTCTGGGGCCAACGTCCTGACTTTC. Its translation: CASSRGDSHSGANVLTF.

The chain employs TRBV24-1 and TRBJ2-1; either TRBD1 or TRBD2 may fit D (5 bases each). CDR1 KGHDR and CDR2 SFDVKD come from the germline V gene. V was pared by 4 bases and J by 4 bases, with 16 bases between. This CDR3 is 16 amino acids long. CDR3 protein: CATSELPGPDYNEQFF. The CDR3 DNA is TGTGCCACCAGTGAACTACCGGGACCTGATTACAATGAGCAGTTCTTC.

This clone appeared a few times. V is TRBV7-9 and J is TRBJ2-2, with 10 bases identical to TRBD1. The CDR3 loop spans 15 amino acids. In germline, CDR1 is SEHNR, CDR2 FQNEAQ (reference sequence). V gave up 6 bases and J gave up 7 bases; unmatched junction bases: 8. The CDR3 DNA reads TGTGCCAGCAGACCCGGACAGGGGGGCGGCGGGGAGCTGTTTTTT. The encoded protein is CASRPGQGGGGELFF.

This clone counts as medium-sized. This rearrangement joins TRBV4-2 to TRBJ1-2; perhaps TRBD1 as D (6 bases). CDR1 LGHNA and CDR2 YNFKEQ come from the germline V gene. The CDR3 loop spans 13 amino acids. V was pared by 4 bases and J by 6 bases, with 12 bases between. This CDR3 reads CASSPGTIHGYTF. The CDR3 DNA is TGTGCCAGCAGCCCCGGGACAATCCATGGCTACACCTTC.

By frequency in the sample, this clone is medium-sized. J is TRBJ1-3 and V is TRBV29-1; D is undetermined. V was pared by 0 bases and J by 3 bases, with 6 bases between. This CDR3 region has 13 residues. Germline V CDR1 and CDR2: SQVTM, ANQGSEA. Here the CDR3 DNA reads TGCAGCGTTGAAGATGGGAGTGGAAACACCATATATTTT. This codes for CSVEDGSGNTIYF. Supplemented by reference TRBV29-1 and TRBJ1-3, the full variable domain reads SAVISQKPSRDICQRGTSLTIQCQVDSQVTMMFWYRQQPGQSLTLIATANQGSEATYESGFVIDKFPISRPNLTFSTLTVSNMSPEDSSIYLCSVEDGSGNTIYFGEGSWLTVV.

Written as DNA, the CDR3 is TGTGCCAGCAGCGCCCCGGGGACTAGCGGGAGTTCCTACGAGCAGTACTTC. Protein product: CASSAPGTSGSSYEQYF. This sequence joins TRBV9 and TRBJ2-7, with 14 bases identical to TRBD2. The V segment lost 3 bases and the J segment 1 base; nucleotides outside the gene matches: 6. The CDR3 totals 17 residues. Germline V gene lookup returns CDR1 SGDLS and CDR2 YYNGEE.

In nucleotides, the CDR3 is TGTGCCAGCAGTTCGCGACACCGGAGGCTCCGCTACGAGCAGTACTTC. Protein product: CASSSRHRRLRYEQYF. The chain couples TRBV28 to TRBJ2-7; possibly TRBD2 for D (5 bases). Germline values: CDR1 MDHEN, CDR2 SYDVKM. The ends were cut back, 4 bases at V and 3 bases at J, with 19 bases in the middle. The CDR3 has 16 residues. Filled out from reference TRBV28 and TRBJ2-7, the complete variable domain reads DVKVTQSSRYLVKRTGEKVFLECVQDMDHENMFWYRQDPGLGLRLIYFSYDVKMKEKGDIPEGYSVSREKKERFSLILESASTNQTSMYLCASSSRHRRLRYEQYFGPGTRLTVT.

V is TRBV2 and J is TRBJ2-6; D remains unclear. The germline V and J ends were trimmed by 1 base and 13 bases, with 11 bases remaining between them. The CDR3 length is 13 residues. In germline, CDR1 is SNHLY, CDR2 FYNNEI. This chain's CDR3 is CASSEGPAFVLTF. The DNA for the CDR3 is TGTGCCAGCAGTGAAGGACCCGCCTTTGTCCTGACTTTC.

This rearrangement joins TRBV18 to TRBJ2-5; D not certain. Germline V CDR1 and CDR2: KGHSH, LQKENI. The CDR3 runs 16 residues. V was clipped by 0 bases and J by 1 base, with 12 bases between them. CDR3 DNA: TGTGCCAGCTCACCACCGAACAGAAGCCCCCAAGAGACCCAGTACTTC. Amino acid sequence: CASSPPNRSPQETQYF.

The chain uses TRBV6-6 and TRBJ2-1; D is unresolved. V was clipped by 5 bases and J by 4 bases, with 9 bases between them. Germline values: CDR1 MNHNY, CDR2 SVGAGI (reference sequence). The CDR3 is made up of 13 amino acids. In DNA, the CDR3 is TGTGCCAGCAGTCGCGACTTGTACAATGAGCAGTTCTTC. It translates to CASSRDLYNEQFF.